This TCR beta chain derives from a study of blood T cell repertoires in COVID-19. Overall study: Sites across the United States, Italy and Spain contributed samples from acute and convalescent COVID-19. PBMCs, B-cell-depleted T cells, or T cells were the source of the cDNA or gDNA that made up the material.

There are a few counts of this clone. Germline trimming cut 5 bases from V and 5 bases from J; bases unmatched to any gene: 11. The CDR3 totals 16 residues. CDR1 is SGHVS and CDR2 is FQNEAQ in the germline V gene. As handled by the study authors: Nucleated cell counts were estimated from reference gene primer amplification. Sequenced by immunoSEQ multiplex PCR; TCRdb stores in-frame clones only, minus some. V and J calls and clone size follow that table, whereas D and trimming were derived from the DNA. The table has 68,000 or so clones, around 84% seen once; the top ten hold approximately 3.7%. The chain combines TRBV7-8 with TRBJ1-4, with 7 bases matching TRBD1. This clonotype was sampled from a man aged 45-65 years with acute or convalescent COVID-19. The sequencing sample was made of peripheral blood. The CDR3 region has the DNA TGTGCCAGCAGCCCCCGGACACAGGGGAGAAATGAAAAACTGTTTTTT. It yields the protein CASSPRTQGRNEKLFF.